This paragraph reports one TCR beta chain. The data derive from a study of blood T cell repertoires in COVID-19. About the study: There were acute and convalescent COVID-19 samples, and they came from the United States, Italy and Spain. PBMCs, B-cell-depleted T cells, or T cells were the source of the cDNA or gDNA that made up the material.

Germline V gene lookup returns CDR1 SEHNR and CDR2 FQNEAQ (reference sequence). Trimming took 3 bases from V and 2 from J, leaving 14 bases between them. The CDR3 is 15 amino acids. Per the original data handling: The authors estimated nucleated cell counts from reference gene primer amplification. Data came from immunoSEQ multiplex PCR; TCRdb stores just in-frame clones and leaves some out. Clone size and V and J calls were adopted from that table, with D and trimming inferred from the DNA. The sample records about 34,000 clones, roughly 87% being singletons. This clonotype was sampled from a woman between 55 and 75 years old with active COVID-19. V usage is TRBV7-9 and J usage is TRBJ2-7; D perhaps matches TRBD2 (6 bases). Sequenced sample: peripheral blood. The CDR3 reads CASSLAGTGAYEQYF. The CDR3 nucleotides are TGTGCCAGCAGCTTGGCTGGGACGGGAGCCTACGAGCAGTACTTC.